This TCR beta chain was found in a study of T-cell reconstitution after alpha-beta-depleted transplantation in children. Study-level points and caveats: About two months after transplant, alpha-beta T cells reportedly came from several hundred expanded graft clones. Newly produced T cells mostly provided counts and TCRbeta diversity after one year, as hyperexpanded clones declined.

V lost 5 bases and J 6 bases, leaving 20 bases between the germline ends. This CDR3 comprises 16 residues. Germline CDR1 and CDR2: SGHTA and FQGTGA. As concerns this clonotype: The target antigen is unknown.

For TCRbeta, the library was prepared with unique molecular identifiers. TCRdb re-called the PCR reads through MiXCR, storing one row per CDR3 protein. The sample consists of about 240,000 distinct CDR3 sequences, about 23% of them appearing once. The V gene is TRBV7-3, the J gene TRBJ2-1; D is undetermined. This TCR was sampled from a girl aged 2-9 years with Fanconi anemia, due to receive a stem cell transplant. Sequenced material: PBMCs, taken before TCRalphabeta/CD19-depleted stem cell transplant. CDR3 region: CASSPSGIASSNEQFF. The CDR3 nucleotides read TGTGCCAGCAGCCCCTCCGGCATTGCGAGCTCCAATGAGCAGTTCTTC.